This passage covers 18 T cell receptor beta chains from one sample sequenced in a study of blood T cell repertoires in COVID-19. The data were produced by immunoSEQ multiplex PCR, yet TCRdb's version contains in-frame clones alone and is incomplete. The sample yields around 100,000 clones, roughly 85% seen once. The material sequenced was peripheral blood. Receptors were obtained from a man between 70 and 80 years old with active or convalescent COVID-19.

The chain carries TRBV6-5 and TRBJ2-4; 7 nucleotides agree with TRBD1. V dropped 6 bases and J dropped 2; count of bases not matched to a gene: 4. The CDR3 length is 14 residues. Per the germline V gene, CDR1 is MNHEY and CDR2 is SVGAGI. The CDR3 here is CASRVTGTKNIQYF. The CDR3 bases are TGTGCCAGCAGGGTGACAGGGACCAAAAACATTCAGTACTTC.

The rearrangement links TRBV27 to TRBJ1-1, with D unclear. The germline V and J ends were trimmed by 8 bases and 4 bases, with 20 bases remaining between them. Germline values: CDR1 MNHEY, CDR2 SMNVEV (reference sequence). The CDR3 sequence is 15 residues long. CDR3 nucleotides: TGTGCCAGCTCCGGCCCGGGGTGGATGGGCACTGAAGCTTTCTTT. Translating gives CASSGPGWMGTEAFF.

The chain couples TRBV7-8 to TRBJ2-5, with 8 bases matching TRBD2. This CDR3 contains 15 residues. V was pared by 5 bases and J by 5 bases, with 10 bases of the junction left unmatched. Germline loops: CDR1 SGHVS, CDR2 FQNEAQ. The CDR3 sequence is CASSKAGALGETQYF. CDR3 nucleotide sequence: TGTGCCAGCAGCAAAGCGGGAGCGCTAGGGGAGACCCAGTACTTC. Drawing the rest from reference TRBV7-8 and TRBJ2-5, the complete variable domain is GAGVSQSPRYKVAKRGQDVALRCDPISGHVSLFWYQQALGQGPEFLTYFQNEAQLDKSGLPSDRFFAERPEGSVSTLKIQRTQQEDSAVYLCASSKAGALGETQYFGPGTRLLVL.

The table lists this clone with a few counts. CDR3 sequence (DNA): TGTGCCAGCAGCCAAAGGCGGAGGTCTGGGGCCAACGTCCTGACTTTC. Its translation: CASSQRRRSGANVLTF. The chain uses TRBV7-3 and TRBJ2-6; D might be TRBD2 (5 bases). V was trimmed by 5 bases and J by 1 base, leaving 12 bases between them. This CDR3 comprises 16 residues. Germline CDR1 reads SGHTA; CDR2 reads FQGTGA.

The chain employs TRBV27 and TRBJ2-1, with 15 bases matching TRBD2. Per germline, CDR1 MNHEY and CDR2 SMNVEV (reference sequence). The J segment lost 2 bases and the V segment lost 3 bases, leaving 2 bases of the junction unmatched. CDR3 length equals 17 residues. This CDR3 is CASSFRTSGRAYNEQFF. In DNA form, the CDR3 reads TGTGCCAGCAGTTTTCGGACTAGCGGGAGGGCCTACAATGAGCAGTTCTTC.

In this sample, this clone turned up a few times. For the CDR3, the DNA is TGTGCCAGCAGTGCCAACAACCATTTTACCTACGAGCAGTACTTC. Translation gives CASSANNHFTYEQYF. The rearrangement links TRBV6-2 or TRBV6-3 to TRBJ2-7; D not certain. The V and J ends lost 5 bases and 2 bases respectively, with 16 bases between them. This CDR3 is built from 15 residues. CDR1 and CDR2 (germline): MNHEY, SVGEGT.

The V and J genes are TRBV9 and TRBJ2-7; D is unclear. The V end lost 0 bases, the J end lost 6 bases, and 13 bases lay between the germline ends. CDR1 is SGDLS, CDR2 YYNGEE, per germline. This CDR3 is 14 amino acids long. CDR3 sequence (DNA): TGTGCCAGCAGCGTAGGAGGATCGTTATCCGAGCAGTACTTC. This sequence encodes CASSVGGSLSEQYF. The variable domain in full, completed from reference TRBV9 and TRBJ2-7, reads DSGVTQTPKHLITATGQRVTLRCSPRSGDLSVYWYQQSLDQGLQFLIQYYNGEERAKGNILERFSAQQFPDLHSELNLSSLELGDSALYFCASSVGGSLSEQYFGPGTRLTVT.

V gene TRBV18 combines with J gene TRBJ2-7, with TRBD1 identical over 8 bases. Germline CDR1 reads KGHSH; CDR2 reads LQKENI. CDR3 length equals 14 residues. V shed 3 bases and J 5 bases; nucleotides not matched to a gene: 6. The chain's CDR3 is CASSPRGLLNEQYF. CDR3 DNA: TGTGCCAGCTCACCCAGGGGGCTCCTCAACGAGCAGTACTTC.

This chain connects TRBV7-3 to TRBJ2-7; 8 positions match TRBD2. Per the germline V gene, CDR1 is SGHTA and CDR2 is FQGTGA. Trimming cost V 5 bases and J 0 bases; bases outside gene matches: 6. The CDR3 is made up of 15 amino acids. The CDR3 DNA reads as TGTGCCAGCAGCGTTAGCGGGGAAAGCTCCTACGAGCAGTACTTC. Its protein product is CASSVSGESSYEQYF.

This clone occurred a few times. The rearrangement joins TRBV23-1 to TRBJ2-2, with 9 bases lining up with TRBD2. TRBV23-1 is placed among ORFs of uncertain function. With V trimmed by 2 bases and J by 2 bases, 3 bases remained unmatched. This CDR3 is built from 16 residues. The CDR3 region has the DNA TGCGCCAGCAGTCAAGGGCTAGCGGGAAACACCGGGGAGCTGTTTTTT. Translation gives CASSQGLAGNTGELFF.

The chain joins TRBV18 to TRBJ2-1; 8 bases are a match to TRBD1. V shed 6 bases and J 9 bases; nucleotides not matched to a gene: 7. Germline V lookup: CDR1 KGHSH, CDR2 LQKENI. The CDR3 spans 13 residues. Written as DNA, the CDR3 is TGTGCCAGCTCGCCCGACAGGGGTCGTGAGCAGTTCTTC. Translated, it gives CASSPDRGREQFF.

The J gene is TRBJ1-1, the V gene TRBV29-1; no reliable D call. The CDR3 extends over 12 amino acids. With 0 bases removed from V and 3 bases from J, the gap between germline ends came to 5 bases. Germline V lookup: CDR1 SQVTM, CDR2 ANQGSEA. In DNA, the CDR3 is TGCAGCGTTGAAGATATTCACACTGAAGCTTTCTTT. It encodes CSVEDIHTEAFF.

This rearrangement joins TRBV6-5 to TRBJ2-1, with D possibly matching TRBD1 (5 bases). With 0 bases removed from V and 0 bases from J, the gap between germline ends came to 9 bases. There are 16 residues in the CDR3. Per germline, CDR1 MNHEY and CDR2 SVGAGI. CDR3 amino acids: CASSYSGRSSYNEQFF. The CDR3 nucleotides read TGTGCCAGCAGTTACTCGGGGCGTAGCTCCTACAATGAGCAGTTCTTC.

The chain combines TRBV13 with TRBJ2-7; D is possibly TRBD1 (6 bases). V was shortened by 5 bases and J by 5 bases, with 13 bases between the two germline ends. The CDR3 spans 13 residues. In germline, CDR1 is PRHDT, CDR2 FYEKMQ (reference sequence). Here the CDR3 DNA reads TGTGCCAGCAGCCAAAATGCAGGGGACGAGCAGTACTTC. As protein: CASSQNAGDEQYF. Full variable domain (remainder filled in from reference TRBV13 and TRBJ2-7): AAGVIQSPRHLIKEKRETATLKCYPIPRHDTVYWYQQGPGQDPQFLISFYEKMQSDKGSIPDRFSAQQFSDYHSELNMSSLELGDSALYFCASSQNAGDEQYFGPGTRLTVT.

J is TRBJ2-7 and V is TRBV6-2 or TRBV6-3, with 9 positions matching TRBD1. The CDR3 is made up of 16 amino acids. Trimming cost V 4 bases and J 3 bases; bases outside gene matches: 10. CDR1 is MNHEY, CDR2 SVGEGT, per germline. The CDR3 coding sequence is TGTGCCAGCAGTTCCCCCGGGACAGGGAAAGTCTACGAGCAGTACTTC. This gives the protein CASSSPGTGKVYEQYF.

J is TRBJ2-1 and V is TRBV30; 12 nucleotides agree with TRBD2. The CDR3 totals 14 residues. CDR1 and CDR2 (germline): GTSNPN, SVGIG (reference sequence). V dropped 4 bases and J dropped 4; count of bases not matched to a gene: 2. The CDR3 DNA follows: TGTGCCTGGACTAGCGGGGGGGTTTACAATGAGCAGTTCTTC. It codes for CAWTSGGVYNEQFF.

DNA for the CDR3: TGTGCCAGCAGTTACTCGCCACTAGCGGGGAACGGGGAGCTGTTTTTT. This codes for CASSYSPLAGNGELFF. The J gene is TRBJ2-2, the V gene TRBV6-6, with TRBD2 matching 10 bases. The CDR3 extends over 16 amino acids. From germline, CDR1 is MNHNY and CDR2 SVGAGI (reference sequence). J lost 7 bases, V lost 0 bases, and 5 bases had no gene match.

This clone was detected once. The V gene is TRBV7-2, the J gene TRBJ2-7; 8 bases match TRBD2. There are 15 residues in the CDR3. Germline V gene data show CDR1 as SGHTA and CDR2 as FQGNSA. V was clipped by 5 bases and J by 0 bases; unmatched bases: 6. The CDR3 reads CASSLSGGPSYEQYF. DNA for the CDR3: TGTGCCAGCAGCCTAAGCGGGGGACCCTCCTACGAGCAGTACTTC.